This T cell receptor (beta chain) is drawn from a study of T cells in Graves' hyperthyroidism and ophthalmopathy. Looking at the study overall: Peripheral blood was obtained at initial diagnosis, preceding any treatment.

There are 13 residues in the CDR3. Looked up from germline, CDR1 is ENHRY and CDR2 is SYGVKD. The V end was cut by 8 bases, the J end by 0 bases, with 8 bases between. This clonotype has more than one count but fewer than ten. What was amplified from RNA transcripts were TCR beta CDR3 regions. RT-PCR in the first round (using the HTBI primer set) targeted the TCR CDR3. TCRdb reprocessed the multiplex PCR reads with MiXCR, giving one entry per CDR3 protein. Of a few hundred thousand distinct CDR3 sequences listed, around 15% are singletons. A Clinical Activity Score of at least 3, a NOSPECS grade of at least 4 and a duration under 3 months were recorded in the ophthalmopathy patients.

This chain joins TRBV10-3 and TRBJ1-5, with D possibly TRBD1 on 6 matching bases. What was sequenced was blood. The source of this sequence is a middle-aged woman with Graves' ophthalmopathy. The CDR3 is CAIRDNSNQPQHF. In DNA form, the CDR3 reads TGTGCCATCCGGGACAATAGCAATCAGCCCCAGCATTTT.